This T cell receptor (beta chain) appears in the sequencing data of a study of T cells in localized non-small cell lung cancer. Study-wide results and caveats: Tumor showed lower T cell clonality than uninvolved adjacent lung, where it was highest.

Only in-frame clones appear in the TCRdb table, and some are missing; sequencing was by immunoSEQ multiplex PCR. The data show about 1,700 clones, approximately 23% seen once. Free of atypia, the adjacent lung was collected at least 2 cm away from the tumor margin. With regard to this clone: Antigen specificity is unknown.

The receptor comes from a man aged 18 to 50 with stage I lung adenocarcinoma. The specimen comprised normal lung tissue next to the tumor, sampled before any cancer treatment.

The CDR3 is CASSLRPASGNTIYF. CDR3 in DNA: TGTGCCAGCAGTTTGAGGCCAGCCTCTGGAAACACCATATATTTT. The rearrangement links TRBV28 to TRBJ1-3, with D unclear. The CDR3 extends over 15 amino acids. V lost 3 bases and J 0 bases, leaving 9 bases between the germline ends. Germline V lookup: CDR1 MDHEN, CDR2 SYDVKM.